The 29 T cell receptor beta chains presented below share a single source sample, sequenced in a study of cytomegalovirus exposure and HLA in healthy donors. The PCR employed 60 Vbeta primers together with 13 Jbeta primers. Clones were sequenced by immunoSEQ multiplex PCR, and TCRdb holds only the in-frame ones, with some missing. Of approximately 170,000 clones listed, about four fifths are singletons. Input material: PBMCs. These receptors were collected from a woman in her 50s in good health and CMV-seronegative.

This clone was seen just once. This sequence joins TRBV10-3 and TRBJ1-2; D gene uncertain. Per the germline V gene, CDR1 is ENHRY and CDR2 is SYGVKD. V lost 2 bases and J 8 bases, leaving 9 bases between the germline ends. The CDR3 totals 12 residues. CDR3 sequence (DNA): TGTGCCATCAGTGAGCTGGGCAGGGGCTACACCTTC. Protein product: CAISELGRGYTF.

This clone was seen only once. The chain uses TRBV6-1 and TRBJ2-5, with 7 nucleotides matching TRBD1. J gave up 5 bases and V 7 bases, and 13 bases lay outside the gene matches. Germline assignment: CDR1 MNHNS and CDR2 SASEGT. CDR3 length equals 15 residues. The CDR3 sequence is CASTPRGYGEETQYF. The CDR3 nucleotides read TGTGCCAGCACCCCCAGGGGGTACGGTGAGGAGACCCAGTACTTC.

The chain links TRBV6-4 to TRBJ2-7; possibly TRBD2 for D (6 bases). CDR3 size: 17 residues. Trimming removed 0 bases from V and 3 bases from J, with 18 bases in between. Germline V gene lookup returns CDR1 MRHNA and CDR2 SNTAGT. The CDR3 DNA is TGTGCCAGCAGTGACTCGAGGGCTAGGGAGGCGTACTACGAGCAGTACTTC. Protein product: CASSDSRAREAYYEQYF.

The chain uses TRBV4-2 and TRBJ1-6; TRBD1 matches at 10 bases. The germline V gene encodes CDR1 LGHNA and CDR2 YNFKEQ. The CDR3 runs to 17 residues. J was trimmed by 10 bases and V by 4 bases; bases with no gene match: 13. The CDR3: CASSPNRDRGSGSPLHF. The CDR3 DNA reads TGTGCCAGCAGCCCAAACCGGGACAGGGGATCTGGCTCACCCCTCCACTTT.

The genes are TRBV7-2 and TRBJ2-5; TRBD1 agrees at 9 bases. TRBJ2-7 explains the end of the DNA better; the J call may be wrong. The CDR3 is 15 amino acids. The germline V gene has CDR1 SGHTA and CDR2 FQGNSA. The CDR3 protein is CASSLSSDRGYEQYF. As DNA, the CDR3 is TGTGCCAGCAGCTTAAGTTCGGACAGGGGATACGAGCAGTACTTC.

The rearrangement joins TRBV27 to TRBJ2-1, with 8 bases fitting TRBD2. The CDR3 covers 19 residues. Germline V gives CDR1 MNHEY, CDR2 SMNVEV (reference sequence). J lost 1 base, V lost 8 bases, and 19 bases had no gene match. The CDR3 protein is CASPPGGAGVIGSYNEQFF. Here the CDR3 DNA reads TGTGCCAGCCCCCCCGGGGGGGCGGGAGTGATTGGGTCCTACAATGAGCAGTTCTTC.

The V and J genes are TRBV2 and TRBJ2-4, with D perhaps TRBD2 (7 bases). The V end lost 6 bases, the J end lost 8 bases, and 17 bases lay between the germline ends. The length of the CDR3 is 14 residues. CDR1 and CDR2 from the germline V gene are SNHLY and FYNNEI. CDR3 protein: CASRRGGAWDIQYF. The CDR3 coding sequence is TGTGCCAGCAGGAGGGGGGGGGCGTGGGACATTCAGTACTTC.

This clone was seen more than once but under ten times. This chain uses TRBV18 with TRBJ2-3; maybe TRBD1 (6 bases). The CDR3 has 15 residues. Germline assignment: CDR1 KGHSH and CDR2 LQKENI. Trimming stripped 4 bases from V and 0 bases from J, with 11 bases between. The DNA for the CDR3 is TGTGCCAGCTCACAGGACAGAGCTAGCACAGATACGCAGTATTTT. Amino acids: CASSQDRASTDTQYF.

The J gene is TRBJ2-7, the V gene TRBV2; TRBD1 matches at 8 bases. V lost 7 bases to trimming and J lost 1 base; unmatched junction nucleotides: 6. The CDR3 has 14 amino acids. In germline, CDR1 is SNHLY, CDR2 FYNNEI. The DNA for the CDR3 is TGTGCCAGCACCGCGGACAGGGAATCCTACGAGCAGTACTTC. Translating it yields CASTADRESYEQYF.

This clone is medium-sized in the sample. The chain combines TRBV4-3 with TRBJ1-4, with 7 bases lining up with TRBD1. V lost 1 base and J lost 3; bases outside the gene matches: 5. The germline V gene has CDR1 LGHNA and CDR2 YSLEER. CDR3 length equals 16 residues. The CDR3 protein is CASSQGSGQSNEKLFF. The CDR3 DNA is TGCGCCAGCAGCCAAGGCTCGGGACAGTCTAATGAAAAACTGTTTTTT.

V is TRBV7-6 and J is TRBJ2-7, with no clear D. CDR1 and CDR2 (germline): SGHVS, FNYEAQ. The V and J ends lost 1 base and 0 bases respectively, with 7 bases between them. The CDR3 has 14 residues. Here the CDR3 DNA reads TGTGCCAGCAGCTTAGGTGGCACCTCCTACGAGCAGTACTTC. Protein: CASSLGGTSYEQYF. The whole variable domain, filled in from reference TRBV7-6 and TRBJ2-7, reads GAGVSQSPRYKVTKRGQDVALRCDPISGHVSLYWYRQALGQGPEFLTYFNYEAQQDKSGLPNDRFSAERPEGSISTLTIQRTEQRDSAMYRCASSLGGTSYEQYFGPGTRLTVT.

This chain connects TRBV6-4 to TRBJ2-1; TRBD2 aligns across 7 bases. From germline, CDR1 is MRHNA and CDR2 SNTAGT. The CDR3 sequence is 15 residues long. J gave up 3 bases and V 2 bases, and 4 bases lay outside the gene matches. The CDR3 DNA sequence: TGTGCCAGCAGTGACGAAGCGGGGTTCTACAATGAGCAGTTCTTC. It yields the protein CASSDEAGFYNEQFF.

This rearrangement joins TRBV6-1 to TRBJ1-2, with D perhaps TRBD1 (5 bases). V lost 9 bases, J lost 3 bases, and 14 bases lay in between. The germline V gene has CDR1 MNHNS and CDR2 SASEGT. CDR3 length: 13 residues. CDR3 DNA sequence: TGTGCCAGTTGGGGACTGGGTGACTATGGCTACACCTTC. As protein: CASWGLGDYGYTF.

The J gene is TRBJ2-1, the V gene TRBV28; TRBD1 might be the D (5 bases). V was cut by 6 bases and J by 10 bases, with 22 bases left in between. The CDR3 length is 15 residues. Germline V gene lookup returns CDR1 MDHEN and CDR2 SYDVKM. The CDR3 reads CASSAQGRLNGEQFF. The CDR3 coding sequence is TGTGCCAGCAGCGCTCAGGGAAGGCTAAATGGCGAGCAGTTCTTC.

The rearrangement links TRBV12-2 to TRBJ2-1; the table's D call of TRBD1 was not tested on the DNA. TRBV12-2 is flagged as a pseudogene. The length of the CDR3 is 18 residues. The CDR3 DNA reads as TGTGCAAGTCGCTTAGCGCTGGAGACAGAAGCGAGACGGCATGAGCAGTTCTTC. As protein: CASRLALETEARRHEQFF.

The chain recombines TRBV30 with TRBJ1-4; the match to TRBD1 covers 7 bases. The CDR3 length is 14 residues. Germline V gene data show CDR1 as GTSNPN and CDR2 as SVGIG (reference sequence). Unmatched junction bases numbered 5, after V lost 4 bases and J lost 3 bases. CDR3 bases: TGTGCCTGGACGGGTGGACAGGCTAATGAAAAACTGTTTTTT. It yields the protein CAWTGGQANEKLFF.

The genes are TRBV6-5 and TRBJ1-3; D is undetermined. This CDR3 has 14 residues. The V end lost 10 bases, the J end lost 0 bases, and 13 bases lay between the germline ends. Germline V lookup: CDR1 MNHEY, CDR2 SVGAGI. The chain's CDR3 is CATESSGSGNTIYF. CDR3 in DNA: TGTGCCACCGAGAGTAGCGGCTCTGGAAACACCATATATTTT.

On this clone itself: In the same sample, other DNA sequences code for this CDR3. This rearrangement joins TRBV6-6 to TRBJ1-1; D may be TRBD1 (5 bases). The CDR3 totals 14 residues. Trimming removed 0 bases at V and 1 base at J, with 6 bases between. The germline V gene has CDR1 MNHNY and CDR2 SVGAGI (reference sequence). The CDR3 region has the DNA TGTGCCAGCAGTTACTCCGGGGGGAACACTGAAGCTTTCTTT. Translated, it gives CASSYSGGNTEAFF.

This chain connects TRBV14 to TRBJ1-1, with D hard to call. Trimming stripped 1 base from V and 3 bases from J, with 9 bases between. Germline CDR1 is SGHDN and CDR2 is FVKESK. The CDR3 is 14 amino acids. CDR3 residues: CASSQVRGYTEAFF. CDR3 DNA: TGTGCCAGCAGCCAAGTAAGAGGGTACACTGAAGCTTTCTTT.

The rearrangement links TRBV2 to TRBJ2-2; weak D call: TRBD2 (6 bases). Germline CDR1 SNHLY, CDR2 FYNNEI. Trimming left V 6 bases short and J 2 bases short, with 10 bases between. The CDR3 length is 14 residues. CDR3 in amino acids: CASRVGLNTGELFF. The CDR3 DNA reads as TGTGCCAGCAGGGTAGGACTAAACACCGGGGAGCTGTTTTTT.

The chain has TRBV4-2 and TRBJ1-2; D call uncertain. This CDR3 region has 15 residues. CDR1 and CDR2 (germline): LGHNA, YNFKEQ. V was trimmed by 5 bases and J by 0 bases, leaving 13 bases between them. This CDR3 reads CASSYQASANYGYTF. The DNA for the CDR3 is TGTGCCAGCAGCTACCAGGCCTCTGCTAACTATGGCTACACCTTC.

The chain is built from TRBV28 and TRBJ2-5; D might be TRBD1 (6 bases). V was pared by 8 bases and J by 5 bases, with 21 bases between. Per germline, CDR1 MDHEN and CDR2 SYDVKM. The CDR3 covers 15 residues. The CDR3 loop is CASSPKGQNRETQYF. The CDR3 bases are TGTGCCAGCTCCCCCAAGGGACAAAATAGGGAGACCCAGTACTTC.

The CDR3, as DNA: TGCGCCAGCAGCCGCAACAGGGGAGCAACTAATGAAAAACTGTTTTTT. Translation: CASSRNRGATNEKLFF. V is TRBV4-3 and J is TRBJ1-4; 7 bases agree with TRBD1. The V gene's germline CDR1 is LGHNA and CDR2 YSLEER. J gave up 0 bases and V 4 bases, and 5 bases lay outside the gene matches. There are 16 residues in the CDR3.

V gene TRBV5-1 combines with J gene TRBJ1-1, with D hard to call. Germline V gives CDR1 SGHRS, CDR2 YFSETQ. The CDR3 covers 14 residues. The V end lost 4 bases, the J end lost 0 bases, and 10 bases lay between the germline ends. The CDR3 here is CASSPVVMNTEAFF. The CDR3 coding sequence is TGCGCCAGCAGCCCGGTTGTAATGAACACTGAAGCTTTCTTT.

This clone was observed a handful of times. The genes are TRBV4-2 and TRBJ2-1, with D possibly TRBD1 on 5 matching bases. From germline, CDR1 is LGHNA and CDR2 YNFKEQ. The CDR3 covers 15 residues. The germline V and J ends were trimmed by 1 base and 8 bases, with 15 bases remaining between them. The CDR3 loop is CASSQGGESADEQFF. In nucleotides, the CDR3 is TGTGCCAGCAGCCAAGGGGGCGAGTCGGCCGATGAGCAGTTCTTC.

This chain connects TRBV11-2 to TRBJ2-5; TRBD2 matches 11 bases. Germline CDR1 reads SGHAT; CDR2 reads FQNNGV. CDR3 length: 14 residues. V was clipped by 5 bases and J by 5 bases; unmatched bases: 4. The CDR3 sequence: CASSGLAGPETQYF. The CDR3 DNA reads TGTGCCAGCAGCGGACTAGCGGGTCCGGAGACCCAGTACTTC.

The chain couples TRBV28 to TRBJ2-7, with 7 bases aligning to TRBD1. V lost 5 bases, J lost 9 bases, and 10 bases stayed unmatched. This CDR3 is 13 amino acids long. Germline-derived CDR1 and CDR2 are MDHEN and SYDVKM. Written as DNA, the CDR3 is TGTGCCAGCAGTACCCCGACAGGGCTCGGGCAGTACTTC. This gives the protein CASSTPTGLGQYF. The variable domain in full, with the rest retrieved from reference TRBV28 and TRBJ2-7, is DVKVTQSSRYLVKRTGEKVFLECVQDMDHENMFWYRQDPGLGLRLIYFSYDVKMKEKGDIPEGYSVSREKKERFSLILESASTNQTSMYLCASSTPTGLGQYFGPGTRLTVT.

This chain joins TRBV29-1 and TRBJ1-2, with 9 bases fitting TRBD1. Germline V gene lookup returns CDR1 SQVTM and CDR2 ANQGSEA. The CDR3 is 13 residues long. V shed 6 bases, J shed 4 bases, and the junction held 6 bases outside the gene matches. CDR3 bases: TGCAGCGTAGATACAGGGGGCGGCTATGGCTACACCTTC. This translates into CSVDTGGGYGYTF.

V gene TRBV6-5 combines with J gene TRBJ1-1; 7 bases fit TRBD1. The CDR3 is 14 amino acids. V dropped 2 bases and J dropped 4; count of bases not matched to a gene: 4. In germline, CDR1 is MNHEY, CDR2 SVGAGI. CDR3 DNA sequence: TGTGCCAGCAGTTACGACAGGGCTCGCACTGAAGCTTTCTTT. Its protein product is CASSYDRARTEAFF.